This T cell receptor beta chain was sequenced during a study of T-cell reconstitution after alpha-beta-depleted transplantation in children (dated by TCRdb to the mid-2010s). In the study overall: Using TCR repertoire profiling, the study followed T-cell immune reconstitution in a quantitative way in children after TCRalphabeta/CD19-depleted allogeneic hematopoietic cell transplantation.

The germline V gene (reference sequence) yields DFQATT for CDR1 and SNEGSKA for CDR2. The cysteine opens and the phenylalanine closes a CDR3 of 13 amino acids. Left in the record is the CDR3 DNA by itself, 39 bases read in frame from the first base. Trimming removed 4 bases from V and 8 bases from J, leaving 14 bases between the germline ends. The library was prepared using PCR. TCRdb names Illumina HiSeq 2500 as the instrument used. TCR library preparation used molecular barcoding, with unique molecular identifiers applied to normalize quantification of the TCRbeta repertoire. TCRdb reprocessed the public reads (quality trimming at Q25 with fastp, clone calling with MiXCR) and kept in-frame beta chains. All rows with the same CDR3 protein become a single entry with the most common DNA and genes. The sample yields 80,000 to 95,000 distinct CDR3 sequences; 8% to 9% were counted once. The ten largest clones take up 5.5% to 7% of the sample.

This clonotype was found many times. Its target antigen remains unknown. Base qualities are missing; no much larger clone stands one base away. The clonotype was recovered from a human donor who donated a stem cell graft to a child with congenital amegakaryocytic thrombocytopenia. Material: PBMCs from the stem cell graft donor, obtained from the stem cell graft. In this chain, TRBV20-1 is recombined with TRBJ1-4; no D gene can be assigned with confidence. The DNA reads TGCAGTGCTAACCCTCACCCCGGGGAAAAACTGTTTTTT. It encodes CSANPHPGEKLFF.